This T cell receptor beta chain was retrieved from a study of regulatory T cells in long-lasting Graves disease. Study findings and constraints: Compared with new cases, persistent Graves' patients showed reduced TCR diversity.

There are a few counts of this clonotype. Its matching antigen is unknown. CDR1 and CDR2 (germline): SGHAT, FQNNGV. V lost 5 bases to trimming and J lost 6 bases, with 17 bases between them. The CDR3 length is 15 residues. Sequencing libraries for TCR beta were prepared with iRepertoire HTBI primers and Arm-PCR of CDR3 regions. Original analysis: Samples jointly harbored fewer than 70 TRBV and 12 to 15 TRBJ segments. MiXCR, run by TCRdb on the multiplex PCR reads, gives a single entry per CDR3 protein. Clone size and V and J calls follow TCRdb, not the original study. The sample consists of under 350,000 distinct CDR3 sequences, 20% to 25% of them appearing once. The time point here: persistent/refractory GD, antithyroid drugs over 5 years with positive TRAb. Researchers made the TCR library from RNA that was extracted from PBMCs.

The clonotype comes from a female donor with Graves disease. This sample comprised peripheral blood mononuclear cells (PBMCs), obtained when the disease was refractory, from a patient treated with antithyroid drugs. This chain links TRBV11-2 with TRBJ1-5; a weak D match, TRBD1 (5 bases). CDR3 sequence reads: CASSTGLEDFQPQHF. The CDR3 DNA reads as TGTGCCAGCAGCACGGGACTTGAGGATTTTCAGCCCCAGCATTTT.